The clone carrying this T cell receptor (beta chain) was seen only once. As yet, its antigen is unknown. Allogeneic regulatory or mature dendritic cells were co-cultured for 5 days with CFSE-labeled sorted T cells at 1:10. Memory T cells were CD45RO+, naive were CD45RA+, sorted by FACS. The source of the sample is a study of regulatory dendritic cells for organ transplantation. Study-wide findings and caveats: Resting memory CD8+ T cells held the most alloreactive clonotypes. Regulatory dendritic cells appeared to expand memory CD8+ clones less than mature ones.

Repertoires were generated with immunoSEQ multiplex PCR, while TCRdb's copy carries only in-frame clones and drops some. The profile shows 12,000 or so clones, about 60% of them singletons. CDR1 is MGHRA, CDR2 YSYEKL, per germline. The CDR3 spans 17 residues. Trimming left V 1 base short and J 7 bases short, with 22 bases between. Source material: naive CD8+ T cells from blood cultured with dendritic cells. Subset specified: CD45RA+ naive T cells. The chain employs TRBV4-1 and TRBJ1-2; the D gene is possibly TRBD1 (5 bases). This receptor was taken from a human donor in good health. CDR3 bases: TGCGCCAGCAGCCAAGGCAGGAGACAGTCAGAATGGGGTGGCTACACCTTC. Encoded protein: CASSQGRRQSEWGGYTF.